The rows below give T cell receptor beta chains drawn from one sample of a study of blood T cell repertoires in COVID-19. Assay used: immunoSEQ multiplex PCR; TCRdb lists only in-frame clones, some missing. The sample records approximately 440,000 clones, approximately 88% being singletons. What was sequenced was peripheral blood. The receptors derive from a woman aged 45 to 65 with COVID-19, enrolled during active disease. Each CDR3 is given with its conserved first and last residue. The order of the fields is CDR3 protein, CDR3 DNA, J gene, clone size, V gene, D gene. D genes are given only for firm matches. The size field is filled for only some rows; it gives once, few, many or a size class.

CDR3: CASSLTGDFTEAFF
DNA: TGCGCCAGCAGCTTAACAGGGGATTTCACTGAAGCTTTCTTT
J: TRBJ1-1
size: .
V: TRBV5-1
D: TRBD1

CDR3: CASGRGARGYTF
DNA: TGTGCCAGCGGTCGGGGGGCGCGAGGCTACACCTTC
J: TRBJ1-2
size: .
V: TRBV27
D: .

CDR3: CAWSVGALNGYTF
DNA: TGTGCCTGGAGTGTCGGAGCCTTGAATGGCTACACCTTC
J: TRBJ1-2
size: once
V: TRBV30
D: .

CDR3: CASSQGVTSPYEQYF
DNA: TGTGCCAGCAGCCAAGGGGTGACTAGCCCCTACGAGCAGTACTTC
J: TRBJ2-7
size: .
V: TRBV14
D: TRBD2

CDR3: CAIGPYLGTGSSSYNSPLHF
DNA: TGTGCCATCGGTCCATATCTTGGGACAGGATCGAGCTCCTATAATTCACCCCTCCACTTT
J: TRBJ1-6
size: .
V: TRBV7-6
D: TRBD1

CDR3: CAWSGGVNEKLFF
DNA: TGTGCCTGGAGTGGGGGGGTTAATGAAAAACTGTTTTTT
J: TRBJ1-4
size: .
V: TRBV30
D: .

CDR3: CASRLYTGPGEQYF
DNA: TGCGCCAGCAGATTATACACAGGGCCGGGCGAGCAGTACTTC
J: TRBJ2-7
size: .
V: TRBV5-1
D: .

CDR3: CASSVATGRDTGELFF
DNA: TGTGCCAGCAGCGTGGCCACAGGACGGGACACCGGGGAGCTGTTTTTT
J: TRBJ2-2
size: .
V: TRBV7-2
D: .

CDR3: CAWGQGHAEAFF
DNA: TGTGCCTGGGGACAGGGGCACGCTGAAGCTTTCTTT
J: TRBJ1-1
size: .
V: TRBV30
D: TRBD1

CDR3: CASSPRSTAYEQYF
DNA: TGCGCCAGCAGCCCTCGGTCAACCGCCTACGAGCAGTACTTC
J: TRBJ2-7
size: .
V: TRBV5-1
D: .

CDR3: CASSAFSGGLGSNQPQHF
DNA: TGTGCCAGCAGTGCCTTCTCAGGGGGCTTGGGGAGCAATCAGCCCCAGCATTTT
J: TRBJ1-5
size: .
V: TRBV28
D: TRBD1

CDR3: CASKVGTGAGNTIYF
DNA: TGTGCCAGCAAAGTCGGGACAGGGGCTGGAAACACCATATATTTT
J: TRBJ1-3
size: .
V: TRBV6-5
D: TRBD1

CDR3: CASIPGHNTEAFF
DNA: TGTGCCAGCATCCCCGGACACAACACTGAAGCTTTCTTT
J: TRBJ1-1
size: .
V: TRBV6-5
D: .

CDR3: CASSGTGIRYEQYF
DNA: TGTGCCAGCAGCGGGACAGGGATTCGCTACGAGCAGTACTTC
J: TRBJ2-7
size: once
V: TRBV7-2
D: TRBD1

CDR3: CSVERTSGGAEQFF
DNA: TGCAGCGTTGAAAGGACTAGCGGGGGGGCTGAGCAGTTCTTC
J: TRBJ2-1
size: .
V: TRBV29-1
D: TRBD2

CDR3: CASRDRVGTEAFF
DNA: TGTGCCAGCAGGGACAGGGTTGGGACCGAAGCTTTCTTT
J: TRBJ1-1
size: .
V: TRBV2
D: TRBD1

CDR3: CASGQGSGGYTF
DNA: TGTGCCAGCGGACAGGGTTCAGGAGGCTACACCTTC
J: TRBJ1-2
size: .
V: TRBV6-6
D: TRBD1

CDR3: CASSLVASSYEQYF
DNA: TGCGCCAGCAGCTTGGTGGCCTCCTCCTACGAGCAGTACTTC
J: TRBJ2-7
size: .
V: TRBV5-1
D: .

CDR3: CASNRRSGGAVDTQYF
DNA: TGTGCCAGCAACCGACGTAGCGGGGGGGCCGTAGATACGCAGTATTTT
J: TRBJ2-3
size: .
V: TRBV7-2
D: TRBD2

CDR3: CASSYRGRRGYTF
DNA: TGTGCCAGCAGTTACAGGGGGCGACGGGGCTACACCTTC
J: TRBJ1-2
size: .
V: TRBV12-3/TRBV12-4
D: TRBD1

CDR3: CASSHSGQGGGGYTF
DNA: TGTGCCAGCAGTCATTCCGGACAGGGAGGAGGCGGCTACACCTTC
J: TRBJ1-2
size: .
V: TRBV28
D: TRBD1

CDR3: CASSPLDSYNNEAFF
DNA: TGTGCCAGCAGTCCCTTAGACAGCTACAATAATGAAGCTTTCTTT
J: TRBJ1-1
size: .
V: TRBV27
D: .

CDR3: CASRKTLYIEAFF
DNA: TGTGCCAGCAGAAAAACATTGTATATTGAAGCTTTCTTT
J: TRBJ1-1
size: .
V: TRBV28
D: .

CDR3: CASRAGLQPRGETQYF
DNA: TGTGCCAGCAGGGCGGGACTACAACCACGGGGAGAGACCCAGTACTTC
J: TRBJ2-5
size: .
V: TRBV27
D: TRBD2

CDR3: CASSSGLSWGDTQYF
DNA: TGTGCCAGCAGCTCGGGACTCTCTTGGGGCGATACGCAGTATTTT
J: TRBJ2-3
size: few
V: TRBV6-5
D: .

CDR3: CASSLGLGYGTEAFF
DNA: TGTGCCAGCAGCTTGGGCCTCGGGTATGGCACTGAAGCTTTCTTT
J: TRBJ1-1
size: .
V: TRBV5-4
D: .

CDR3: CASTSSNQPQHF
DNA: TGTGCCAGCACCAGTAGCAATCAGCCCCAGCATTTT
J: TRBJ1-5
size: .
V: TRBV7-2
D: .

CDR3: CASSRGERYTEAFF
DNA: TGTGCCAGCAGTCGCGGAGAGAGATACACTGAAGCTTTCTTT
J: TRBJ1-1
size: .
V: TRBV6-5
D: .

CDR3: CASTPTGGNTGELFF
DNA: TGTGCCAGCACCCCAACAGGGGGCAACACCGGGGAGCTGTTTTTT
J: TRBJ2-2
size: .
V: TRBV27
D: TRBD1

CDR3: CASSDFTGTENTEAFF
DNA: TGTGCCAGCAGCGACTTTACCGGGACAGAGAACACTGAAGCTTTCTTT
J: TRBJ1-1
size: .
V: TRBV5-6
D: TRBD1

CDR3: CASSVGALTDTQYF
DNA: TGTGCCAGTAGTGTGGGGGCACTAACAGATACGCAGTATTTT
J: TRBJ2-3
size: .
V: TRBV19
D: .

CDR3: CASSSVAGDEQFF
DNA: TGCGCCAGCAGCTCCGTGGCGGGCGATGAGCAGTTCTTC
J: TRBJ2-1
size: .
V: TRBV5-1
D: .

CDR3: CASSLKQTGILATNEKLFF
DNA: TGTGCCAGCAGTTTAAAGCAGACAGGAATTCTTGCAACTAATGAAAAACTGTTTTTT
J: TRBJ1-4
size: .
V: TRBV27
D: .

CDR3: CASRSPGEYEQYF
DNA: TGTGCCAGCAGATCCCCAGGGGAATACGAGCAGTACTTC
J: TRBJ2-7
size: .
V: TRBV2
D: .

CDR3: CASTQSGETQYF
DNA: TGTGCCAGCACCCAATCGGGAGAGACCCAGTACTTC
J: TRBJ2-5
size: .
V: TRBV3-1/TRBV3-2
D: .

CDR3: CASSYGQGGNYEQYF
DNA: TGTGCCAGCAGTTACGGACAGGGAGGAAACTACGAGCAGTACTTC
J: TRBJ2-7
size: .
V: TRBV6-6
D: TRBD1

CDR3: CASSSRGRAKNIQYF
DNA: TGTGCCAGCAGCTCCAGGGGGCGGGCCAAAAACATTCAGTACTTC
J: TRBJ2-4
size: .
V: TRBV11-3
D: TRBD1

CDR3: CASSSEAGQLEQYF
DNA: TGTGCCAGCAGTTCCGAAGCAGGGCAGCTCGAGCAGTACTTC
J: TRBJ2-7
size: .
V: TRBV6-6
D: .

CDR3: CASSVGLLGEAFF
DNA: TGTGCCAGCAGCGTGGGACTCCTCGGTGAAGCTTTCTTT
J: TRBJ1-1
size: .
V: TRBV9
D: .

CDR3: CACRYSYMNTEAFF
DNA: TGTGCCTGTCGCTACAGTTATATGAACACTGAAGCTTTCTTT
J: TRBJ1-1
size: .
V: TRBV19
D: .

CDR3: CASSYTSGEQYF
DNA: TGTGCCAGCAGCTACACTAGCGGGGAGCAGTACTTC
J: TRBJ2-7
size: .
V: TRBV9
D: TRBD2

CDR3: CASSDAGGSSSDEQFF
DNA: TGTGCCAGCAGTGACGCTGGGGGGTCCTCATCCGATGAGCAGTTCTTC
J: TRBJ2-1
size: .
V: TRBV6-4
D: .